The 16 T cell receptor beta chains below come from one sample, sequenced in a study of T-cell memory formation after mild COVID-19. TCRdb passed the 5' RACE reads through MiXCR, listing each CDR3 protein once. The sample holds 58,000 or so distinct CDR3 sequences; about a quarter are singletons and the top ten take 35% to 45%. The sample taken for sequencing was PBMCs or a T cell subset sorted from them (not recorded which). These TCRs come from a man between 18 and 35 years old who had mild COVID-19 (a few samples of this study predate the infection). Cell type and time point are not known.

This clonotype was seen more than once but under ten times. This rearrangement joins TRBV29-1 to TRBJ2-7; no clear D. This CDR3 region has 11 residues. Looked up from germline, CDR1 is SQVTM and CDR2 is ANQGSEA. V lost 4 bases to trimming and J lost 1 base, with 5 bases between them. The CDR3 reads CSVVESYEQYF. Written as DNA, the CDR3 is TGCAGCGTTGTAGAATCCTACGAGCAGTACTTC.

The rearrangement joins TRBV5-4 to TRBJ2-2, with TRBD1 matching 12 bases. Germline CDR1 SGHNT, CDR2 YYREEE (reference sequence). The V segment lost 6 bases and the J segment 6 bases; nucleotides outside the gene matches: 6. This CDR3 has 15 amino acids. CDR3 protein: CASTPGQGAAGELFF. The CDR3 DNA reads TGTGCCAGCACCCCGGGACAGGGGGCGGCCGGGGAGCTGTTTTTT.

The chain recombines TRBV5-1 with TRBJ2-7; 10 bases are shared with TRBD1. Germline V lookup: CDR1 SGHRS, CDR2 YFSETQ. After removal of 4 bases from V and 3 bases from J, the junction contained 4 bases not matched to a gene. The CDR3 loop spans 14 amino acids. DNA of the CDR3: TGCGCCAGCAGCGCCGGGACAGGGGACTACGAGCAGTACTTC. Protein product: CASSAGTGDYEQYF.

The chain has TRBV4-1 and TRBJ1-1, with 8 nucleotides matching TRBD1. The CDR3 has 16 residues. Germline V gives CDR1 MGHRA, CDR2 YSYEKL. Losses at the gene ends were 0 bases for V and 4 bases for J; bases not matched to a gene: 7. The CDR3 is CASSQDITGGITEAFF. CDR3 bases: TGCGCCAGCAGCCAAGATATAACAGGGGGGATCACTGAAGCTTTCTTT.

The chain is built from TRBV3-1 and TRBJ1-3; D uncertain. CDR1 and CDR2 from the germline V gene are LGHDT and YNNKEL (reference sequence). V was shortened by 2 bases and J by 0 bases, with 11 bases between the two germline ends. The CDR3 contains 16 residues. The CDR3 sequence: CASSQIRVTSGNTIYF. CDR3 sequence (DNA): TGTGCCAGCAGCCAAATTCGAGTTACCTCTGGAAACACCATATATTTT.

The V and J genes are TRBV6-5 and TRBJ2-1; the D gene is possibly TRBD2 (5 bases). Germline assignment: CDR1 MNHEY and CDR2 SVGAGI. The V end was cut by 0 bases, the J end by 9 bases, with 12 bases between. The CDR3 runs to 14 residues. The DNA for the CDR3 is TGTGCCAGCAGTTACTCACGGAGGACCGCTGAGCAGTTCTTC. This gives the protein CASSYSRRTAEQFF.

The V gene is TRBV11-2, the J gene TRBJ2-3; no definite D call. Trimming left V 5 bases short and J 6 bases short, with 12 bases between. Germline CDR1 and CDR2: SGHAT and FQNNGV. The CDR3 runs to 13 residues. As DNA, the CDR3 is TGTGCCAGCAGCCCCTGGGGTGTTGATACGCAGTATTTT. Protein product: CASSPWGVDTQYF.

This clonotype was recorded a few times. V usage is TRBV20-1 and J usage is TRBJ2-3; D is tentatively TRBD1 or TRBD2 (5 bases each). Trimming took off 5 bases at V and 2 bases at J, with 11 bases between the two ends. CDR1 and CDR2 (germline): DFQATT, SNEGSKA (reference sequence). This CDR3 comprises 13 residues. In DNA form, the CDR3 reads TGCAGTGCTGAGGTCGGGGCCACAGATACGCAGTATTTT. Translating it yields CSAEVGATDTQYF.

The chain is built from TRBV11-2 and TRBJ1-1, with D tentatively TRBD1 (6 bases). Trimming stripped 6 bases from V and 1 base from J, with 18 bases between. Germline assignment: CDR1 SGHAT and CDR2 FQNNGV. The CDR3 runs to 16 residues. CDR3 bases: TGTGCCAGCAGGGACAGTTGGGGAGGGCGGAACACTGAAGCTTTCTTT. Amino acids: CASRDSWGGRNTEAFF. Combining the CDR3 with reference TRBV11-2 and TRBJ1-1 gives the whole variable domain EAGVAQSPRYKIIEKRQSVAFWCNPISGHATLYWYQQILGQGPKLLIQFQNNGVVDDSQLPKDRFSAERLKGVDSTLKIQPAKLEDSAVYLCASRDSWGGRNTEAFFGQGTRLTVV.

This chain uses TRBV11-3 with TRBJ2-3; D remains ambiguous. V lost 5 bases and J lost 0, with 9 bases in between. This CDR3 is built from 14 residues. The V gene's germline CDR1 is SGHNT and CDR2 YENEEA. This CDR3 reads CASSTSTSTDTQYF. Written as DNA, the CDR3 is TGTGCCAGCAGCACAAGTACCAGCACAGATACGCAGTATTTT.

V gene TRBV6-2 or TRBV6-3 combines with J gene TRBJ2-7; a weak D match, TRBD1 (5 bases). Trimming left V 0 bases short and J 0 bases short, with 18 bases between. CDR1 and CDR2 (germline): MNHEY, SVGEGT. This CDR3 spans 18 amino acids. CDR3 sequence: CASSYSIEDTSHSYEQYV. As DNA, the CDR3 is TGTGCCAGCAGTTACTCGATTGAGGACACGAGTCACTCCTACGAGCAGTACGTC.

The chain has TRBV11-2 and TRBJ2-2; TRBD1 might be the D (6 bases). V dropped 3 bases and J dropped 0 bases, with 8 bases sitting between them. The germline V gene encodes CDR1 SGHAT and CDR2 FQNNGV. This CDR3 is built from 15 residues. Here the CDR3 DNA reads TGTGCCAGCAGCTTGCCAGGGGCGAACACCGGGGAGCTGTTTTTT. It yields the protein CASSLPGANTGELFF.

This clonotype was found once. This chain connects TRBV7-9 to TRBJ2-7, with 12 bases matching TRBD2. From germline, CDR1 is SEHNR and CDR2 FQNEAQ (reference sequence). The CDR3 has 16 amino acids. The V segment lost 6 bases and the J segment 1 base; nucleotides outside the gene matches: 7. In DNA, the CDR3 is TGTGCCAGCAGGCCTTCGACTAGCGGGGGATCCTACGAGCAGTACTTC. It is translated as CASRPSTSGGSYEQYF.

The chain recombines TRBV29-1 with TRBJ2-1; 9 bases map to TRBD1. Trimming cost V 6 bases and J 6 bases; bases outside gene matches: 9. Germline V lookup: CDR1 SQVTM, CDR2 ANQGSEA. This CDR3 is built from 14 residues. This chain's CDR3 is CSVAGDRVSNEQFF. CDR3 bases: TGCAGCGTAGCTGGGGACAGGGTATCCAATGAGCAGTTCTTC.

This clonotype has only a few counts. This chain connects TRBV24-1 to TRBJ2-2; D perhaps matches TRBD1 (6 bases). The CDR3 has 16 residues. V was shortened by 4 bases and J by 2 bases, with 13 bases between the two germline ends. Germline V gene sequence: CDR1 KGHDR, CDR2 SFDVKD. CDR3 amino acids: CATSDSTGQNTGELFF. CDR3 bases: TGTGCCACCAGTGACTCTACGGGACAAAACACCGGGGAGCTGTTTTTT.

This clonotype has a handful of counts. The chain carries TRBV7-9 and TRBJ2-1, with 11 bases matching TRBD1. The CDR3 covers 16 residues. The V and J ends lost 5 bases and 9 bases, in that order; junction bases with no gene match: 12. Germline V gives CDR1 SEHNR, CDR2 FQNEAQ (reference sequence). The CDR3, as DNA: TGTGCCAGCAGCCTAATGGGGGACAGGGGGTTGGTTGAGCAGTTCTTC. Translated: CASSLMGDRGLVEQFF.